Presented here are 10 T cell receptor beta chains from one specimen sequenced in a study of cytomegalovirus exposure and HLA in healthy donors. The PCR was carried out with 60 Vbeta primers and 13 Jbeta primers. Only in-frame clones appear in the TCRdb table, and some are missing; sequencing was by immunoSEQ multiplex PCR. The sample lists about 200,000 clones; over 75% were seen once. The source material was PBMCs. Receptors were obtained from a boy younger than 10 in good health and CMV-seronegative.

The CDR3 is CASSPPGLAADTQYF. CDR3 coding DNA: TGTGCCAGCAGCCCACCGGGACTAGCCGCAGATACGCAGTATTTT. V is TRBV5-4 and J is TRBJ2-3; 9 bases agree with TRBD2. This CDR3 region has 15 residues. Germline V lookup: CDR1 SGHNT, CDR2 YYREEE (reference sequence). V lost 4 bases to trimming and J lost 4 bases; unmatched junction nucleotides: 7.

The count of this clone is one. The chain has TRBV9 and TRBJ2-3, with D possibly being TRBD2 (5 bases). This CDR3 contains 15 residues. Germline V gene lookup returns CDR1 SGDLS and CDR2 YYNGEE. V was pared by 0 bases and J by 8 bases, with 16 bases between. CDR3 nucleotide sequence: TGTGCCAGCAGCGTAGCGGGTGGGGTGGAGGTTACGCAGTATTTT. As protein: CASSVAGGVEVTQYF.

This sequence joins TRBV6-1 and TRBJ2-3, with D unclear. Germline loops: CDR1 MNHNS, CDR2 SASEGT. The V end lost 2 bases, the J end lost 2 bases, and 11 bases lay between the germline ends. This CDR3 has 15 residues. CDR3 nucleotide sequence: TGTGCCAGCAGTGAAATACTCGTCAACACAGATACGCAGTATTTT. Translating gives CASSEILVNTDTQYF.

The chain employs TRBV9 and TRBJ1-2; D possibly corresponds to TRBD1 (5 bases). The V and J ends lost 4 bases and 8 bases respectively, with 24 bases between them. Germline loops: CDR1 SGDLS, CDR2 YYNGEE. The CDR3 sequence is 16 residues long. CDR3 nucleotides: TGTGCCAGCAGCCCCGGGGGTGCAGGGAACCTTGAAGGCTACACCTTC. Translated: CASSPGGAGNLEGYTF.

The CDR3 DNA sequence: TGCGCCAGCAGCTGGGACAGGAGGAACACTGAAGCTTTCTTT. Amino acids: CASSWDRRNTEAFF. The genes are TRBV5-1 and TRBJ1-1, with 8 nucleotides matching TRBD1. This CDR3 is built from 14 residues. Germline CDR1 reads SGHRS; CDR2 reads YFSETQ. The trim removed 3 bases at V and 1 base at J, leaving 2 bases unmatched.

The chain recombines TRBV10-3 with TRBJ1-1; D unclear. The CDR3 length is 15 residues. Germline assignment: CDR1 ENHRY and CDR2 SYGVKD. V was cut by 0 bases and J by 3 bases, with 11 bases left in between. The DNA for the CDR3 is TGTGCCATCAGTGAGTCCGAGGGCGGGGACACTGAAGCTTTCTTT. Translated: CAISESEGGDTEAFF.

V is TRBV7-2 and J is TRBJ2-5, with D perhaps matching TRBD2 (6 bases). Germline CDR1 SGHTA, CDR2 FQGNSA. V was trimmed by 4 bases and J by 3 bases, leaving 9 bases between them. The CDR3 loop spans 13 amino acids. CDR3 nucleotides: TGTGCCAGCAGCTCGGGGGTCAAAGAGACCCAGTACTTC. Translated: CASSSGVKETQYF.

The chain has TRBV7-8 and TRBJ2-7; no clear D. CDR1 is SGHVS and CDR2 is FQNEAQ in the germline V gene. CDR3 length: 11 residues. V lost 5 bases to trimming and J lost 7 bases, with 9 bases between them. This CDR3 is CASSPSEEQYF. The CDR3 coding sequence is TGTGCCAGCAGCCCTTCAGAAGAGCAGTACTTC. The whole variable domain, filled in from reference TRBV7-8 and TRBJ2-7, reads GAGVSQSPRYKVAKRGQDVALRCDPISGHVSLFWYQQALGQGPEFLTYFQNEAQLDKSGLPSDRFFAERPEGSVSTLKIQRTQQEDSAVYLCASSPSEEQYFGPGTRLTVT.

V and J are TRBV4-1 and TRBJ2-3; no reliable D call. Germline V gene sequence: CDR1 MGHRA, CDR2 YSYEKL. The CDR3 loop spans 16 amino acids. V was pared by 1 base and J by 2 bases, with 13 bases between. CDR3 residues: CASSQGAPRSTDTQYF. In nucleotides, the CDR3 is TGCGCCAGCAGCCAAGGTGCACCCAGGTCCACAGATACGCAGTATTTT.

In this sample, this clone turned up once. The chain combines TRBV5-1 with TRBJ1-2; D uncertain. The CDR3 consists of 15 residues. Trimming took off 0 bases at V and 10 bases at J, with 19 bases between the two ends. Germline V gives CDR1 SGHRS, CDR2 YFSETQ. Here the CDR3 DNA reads TGCGCCAGCAGCTTGGCCGCGGGAAGTGTTATGGACTACACCTTC. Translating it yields CASSLAAGSVMDYTF. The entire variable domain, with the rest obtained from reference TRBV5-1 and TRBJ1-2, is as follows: KAGVTQTPRYLIKTRGQQVTLSCSPISGHRSVSWYQQTPGQGLQFLFEYFSETQRNKGNFPGRFSGRQFSNSRSEMNVSTLELGDSALYLCASSLAAGSVMDYTFGSGTRLTVV.